The present TCR beta chain was sequenced within a study of response to subunit inactivated influenza vaccine. This clonotype was detected ten times or more. Its specificity is unknown. MiXCR, run by TCRdb on the RT-PCR reads, gives a single entry per CDR3 protein. The table records under 200,000 distinct CDR3 sequences, 11% of them present only once. This CDR3 is built from 16 residues. Unmatched junction bases numbered 6, after V lost 0 bases and J lost 3 bases. CDR1 and CDR2 (germline): SEHNR, FQNEAQ (reference sequence). Overall study results and limits: After each seasonal influenza vaccination, few new T cells are recruited, the authors suggested.

The sequencing here drew on non-naive T cells sorted from PBMCs, taken around seven weeks after vaccination. This sequence was found in a man in his fifties or sixties who received an inactivated influenza vaccine. The J gene is TRBJ2-7, the V gene TRBV7-9; 9 nucleotides match TRBD2. DNA for the CDR3: TGTGCCAGCAGCTTAGCAGTTAGCGGGAGAAGCTACGAGCAGTACTTC. It encodes CASSLAVSGRSYEQYF.